The 28 T cell receptor beta chains below all came from one sample that was sequenced in a study of T-cell memory formation after mild COVID-19. TCRdb reprocessed the 5' RACE reads via MiXCR and lists one record per CDR3 protein. The table includes hundreds of thousands of distinct CDR3 sequences, around 15% detected once. The sequenced material came from PBMCs or a T cell subset sorted from them (not recorded which). Every receptor here comes from a young man who had mild COVID-19 (a few samples of this study predate the infection). Cell type and time point are not known.

The V and J genes are TRBV20-1 and TRBJ2-2, with D hard to call. Trimming removed 5 bases from V and 1 base from J, with 11 bases in between. The CDR3 sequence is 14 residues long. Per germline, CDR1 DFQATT and CDR2 SNEGSKA (reference sequence). The CDR3 spells CSAGVGGNTGELFF. DNA for the CDR3: TGCAGTGCTGGAGTCGGTGGGAACACCGGGGAGCTGTTTTTT.

V gene TRBV29-1 combines with J gene TRBJ2-1; D perhaps matches TRBD2 (5 bases). The length of the CDR3 is 13 residues. Germline V gives CDR1 SQVTM, CDR2 ANQGSEA. V was trimmed by 4 bases and J by 2 bases, leaving 9 bases between them. The CDR3 reads CSVAAVTYNEQFF. Written as DNA, the CDR3 is TGCAGCGTTGCAGCGGTGACCTACAATGAGCAGTTCTTC.

This clonotype appeared a few times. The chain links TRBV7-9 to TRBJ1-1; the D is unclear. The germline V and J ends were trimmed by 1 base and 7 bases, with 10 bases remaining between them. The CDR3 spans 13 residues. Germline-derived CDR1 and CDR2 are SEHNR and FQNEAQ (reference sequence). CDR3 DNA sequence: TGTGCCAGCAGCTTAGATCGGCCGGGTGAAGCTTTCTTT. This gives the protein CASSLDRPGEAFF. Based on the CDR3 plus reference TRBV7-9 and TRBJ1-1, the full variable domain is DTGVSQNPRHKITKRGQNVTFRCDPISEHNRLYWYRQTLGQGPEFLTYFQNEAQLEKSRLLSDRFSAERPKGSFSTLEIQRTEQGDSAMYLCASSLDRPGEAFFGQGTRLTVV.

This clonotype was seen more than once but under ten times. The chain carries TRBV5-4 and TRBJ2-3, with 10 bases fitting TRBD2. This CDR3 has 17 amino acids. After removal of 6 bases from V and 6 bases from J, the junction contained 16 bases not matched to a gene. Germline-derived CDR1 and CDR2 are SGHNT and YYREEE (reference sequence). CDR3 DNA sequence: TGTGCCAGCACCGACGGCGGGAGGCTAGCGGGGGTGGATACGCAGTATTTT. The encoded protein is CASTDGGRLAGVDTQYF.

The V call is TRBV5-5, the J call TRBJ1-2; unclear D gene. Trimming stripped 5 bases from V and 4 bases from J, with 12 bases between. CDR1 is SGHKS and CDR2 is YYEKEE in the germline V gene (reference sequence). CDR3 length equals 13 residues. The CDR3, as DNA: TGTGCCAGCAGGGTGAGCGGGTCCTATGGCTACACCTTC. Its protein is CASRVSGSYGYTF.

This chain joins TRBV7-9 and TRBJ2-3, with TRBD2 identical over 7 bases. Looked up from germline, CDR1 is SEHNR and CDR2 is FQNEAQ (reference sequence). V lost 5 bases to trimming and J lost 0 bases; unmatched junction nucleotides: 5. The CDR3 is 15 amino acids. The CDR3 DNA sequence: TGTGCCAGCAGCCTGAGCGGGGTTAGCACAGATACGCAGTATTTT. Protein sequence: CASSLSGVSTDTQYF. The full variable domain, its missing parts supplied by reference TRBV7-9 and TRBJ2-3, is DTGVSQNPRHKITKRGQNVTFRCDPISEHNRLYWYRQTLGQGPEFLTYFQNEAQLEKSRLLSDRFSAERPKGSFSTLEIQRTEQGDSAMYLCASSLSGVSTDTQYFGPGTRLTVL.

The chain joins TRBV29-1 to TRBJ1-1; D gene ambiguous. The CDR3 is 12 amino acids. Trimming took off 2 bases at V and 4 bases at J, with 8 bases between the two ends. Germline assignment: CDR1 SQVTM and CDR2 ANQGSEA. In DNA form, the CDR3 reads TGCAGCGTTGAATCGGTGGGCACTGAAGCTTTCTTT. It translates to CSVESVGTEAFF.

This clonotype has a handful of counts. The V gene is TRBV5-1, the J gene TRBJ2-1; 10 nucleotides match TRBD2. Germline V gene data show CDR1 as SGHRS and CDR2 as YFSETQ. This CDR3 spans 15 amino acids. The trim removed 0 bases at V and 14 bases at J, leaving 11 bases unmatched. The CDR3 region is CASSLAGRAGGIEFF. CDR3 sequence (DNA): TGCGCCAGCAGCTTGGCGGGTAGAGCGGGGGGGATTGAGTTCTTC.

In this sample, this clonotype turned up a few times. This chain joins TRBV18 and TRBJ2-3; the match to TRBD2 covers 11 bases. The CDR3 runs 15 residues. CDR1 and CDR2 (germline): KGHSH, LQKENI. V shed 6 bases, J shed 6 bases, and the junction held 8 bases outside the gene matches. The CDR3 loop is CASSPLAGGLDTQYF. The CDR3 nucleotides are TGTGCCAGCTCGCCCTTAGCGGGGGGGCTCGATACGCAGTATTTT.

The CDR3 DNA follows: TGTGCCAGCAGCCTCTCCGTCGGGTCGTACAATGAGCAGTTCTTC. Translation gives CASSLSVGSYNEQFF. The genes are TRBV3-1 and TRBJ2-1; no definite D call. Per the germline V gene, CDR1 is LGHDT and CDR2 is YNNKEL (reference sequence). Between the trimmed V and J ends, which lost 4 bases and 4 bases, there was a span of 14 bases. The CDR3 runs to 15 residues.

A few counts support this clonotype. The chain uses TRBV5-5 and TRBJ2-5; tentatively, D is TRBD1 (6 bases). V was clipped by 0 bases and J by 4 bases, with 10 bases between them. Germline V gene data show CDR1 as SGHKS and CDR2 as YYEKEE (reference sequence). This CDR3 has 14 residues. CDR3 in amino acids: CASSLVGAAETQYF. CDR3 DNA sequence: TGTGCCAGCAGCTTGGTGGGGGCCGCAGAGACCCAGTACTTC.

The table lists this clonotype with a few counts. V gene TRBV12-5 combines with J gene TRBJ1-3; D gene ambiguous. The germline V gene encodes CDR1 LGHNT and CDR2 FRNRAP. Trimming took 4 bases from V and 3 from J, leaving 13 bases between them. This CDR3 has 15 amino acids. CDR3 sequence (DNA): TGTGCTAGTGGTTCGGTAGGTGGCCATGGAAACACCATATATTTT. Translation: CASGSVGGHGNTIYF.

This clonotype was observed a few times. This chain connects TRBV5-1 to TRBJ1-1; D not certain. Trimming shortened V by 3 bases and J by 5 bases, and 11 bases separated the two germline ends. Looked up from germline, CDR1 is SGHRS and CDR2 is YFSETQ. The CDR3 has 13 residues. The CDR3, as DNA: TGCGCCAGCAGCTACCGACGGGGTACTGAAGCTTTCTTT. Translation: CASSYRRGTEAFF. Using reference TRBV5-1 and TRBJ1-1 for the parts outside the CDR3, the full variable domain is KAGVTQTPRYLIKTRGQQVTLSCSPISGHRSVSWYQQTPGQGLQFLFEYFSETQRNKGNFPGRFSGRQFSNSRSEMNVSTLELGDSALYLCASSYRRGTEAFFGQGTRLTVV.

The V and J genes are TRBV5-1 and TRBJ2-1; 10 bases align to TRBD1. J gave up 5 bases and V 4 bases, and 6 bases lay outside the gene matches. This CDR3 region has 15 residues. Germline V gene sequence: CDR1 SGHRS, CDR2 YFSETQ. For the CDR3, the DNA is TGCGCCAGCAGCCGTGGACAGGGGGAAAACAATGAGCAGTTCTTC. As protein: CASSRGQGENNEQFF.

In this sample, this clonotype turned up a few times. The V and J genes are TRBV2 and TRBJ1-1; D is unresolved. The germline gives CDR1 SNHLY, CDR2 FYNNEI. V was pared by 2 bases and J by 1 base, with 8 bases between. The CDR3 loop spans 14 amino acids. For the CDR3, the DNA is TGTGCCAGCAGTGAAAGGCAGTCGAACACTGAAGCTTTCTTT. It specifies CASSERQSNTEAFF.

Only a few counts were recorded for this clonotype. The chain combines TRBV9 with TRBJ2-5; possible D gene TRBD2, 5 bases. This CDR3 spans 14 amino acids. Trimming removed 4 bases from V and 3 bases from J, with 13 bases in between. Germline V lookup: CDR1 SGDLS, CDR2 YYNGEE. CDR3 loop: CASSSSGLEETQYF. The CDR3 region has the DNA TGTGCCAGCAGCTCCTCGGGGTTAGAAGAGACCCAGTACTTC.

This clonotype has at least ten counts. This chain links TRBV6-5 with TRBJ2-7; D may be TRBD1 or TRBD2 (6 bases each). Germline assignment: CDR1 MNHEY and CDR2 SVGAGI. The CDR3 is 13 amino acids. The germline V and J ends were trimmed by 6 bases and 1 base, with 10 bases remaining between them. The CDR3 sequence is CASSGGGSYEQYF. The CDR3 DNA reads as TGTGCCAGCAGCGGAGGGGGATCCTACGAGCAGTACTTC.

This clonotype was detected a few times. This chain links TRBV4-1 with TRBJ2-5; 9 bases match TRBD2. Germline lookup yields CDR1 MGHRA and CDR2 YSYEKL. The trim removed 1 base at V and 4 bases at J, leaving 7 bases unmatched. The CDR3 extends over 16 amino acids. DNA of the CDR3: TGCGCCAGCAGCCAAGGGGCGGGGGGGCTGTTAGAGACCCAGTACTTC. This sequence encodes CASSQGAGGLLETQYF.

This clonotype was detected only a few times. V gene TRBV11-2 combines with J gene TRBJ2-7; 11 bases map to TRBD1. This CDR3 contains 14 residues. Germline CDR1 is SGHAT and CDR2 is FQNNGV. The CDR3 DNA reads as TGTGCCAGCAGCAACAGCCCCGGACAGGGGGCCGCGGACGTC. As protein: CASSNSPGQGAADV.

The genes are TRBV7-9 and TRBJ2-7; D gene uncertain. Trimming cost V 3 bases and J 2 bases, with 23 bases left between them. The CDR3 has 18 residues. CDR1 SEHNR and CDR2 FQNEAQ come from the germline V gene (reference sequence). The CDR3 protein is CASSFRGPGSHLPYEQYF. CDR3 sequence (DNA): TGTGCCAGCAGCTTCCGCGGTCCGGGTTCGCATCTTCCCTACGAGCAGTACTTC.

The sample holds many counts of this clonotype. This chain links TRBV7-9 with TRBJ2-7; TRBD1 is a possible D gene (5 bases). Germline CDR1 reads SEHNR; CDR2 reads FQNEAQ (reference sequence). V lost 5 bases and J lost 6, with 17 bases in between. CDR3 length: 14 residues. CDR3 coding DNA: TGTGCCAGCAGCCTACTTCCTGACAGCTTCGAGCAGTACTTC. Amino acids: CASSLLPDSFEQYF.

Points on this clonotype: At one of its ends the junction is not consistent with the germline gene, which may arise from a read error. CDR3 loop: CASSVGTGLPLAF. DNA for the CDR3: TGTGCCAGCAGCGTAGGGACAGGCCTCCCCTTAGCCTTC. This chain joins TRBV7-2 and TRBJ1-2; 8 positions match TRBD1. Germline V gene data show CDR1 as SGHTA and CDR2 as FQGNSA. The CDR3 spans 13 residues. The entire variable domain, with the rest obtained from reference TRBV7-2 and TRBJ1-2, is as follows: GAGVSQSPSNKVTEKGKDVELRCDPISGHTALYWYRQSLGQGLEFLIYFQGNSAPDKSGLPSDRFSAERTGGSVSTLTIQRTQQEDSAVYLCASSVGTGLPLAFGSGTRLTVV.

This chain connects TRBV23-1 to TRBJ2-7; 9 nucleotides align to TRBD1. TRBV23-1 is recorded as an ORF, its role being uncertain. The CDR3 is made up of 14 amino acids. CDR3: CASPGQGPSHEQYV. In DNA, the CDR3 is TGCGCCAGCCCGGGACAGGGACCCTCCCACGAGCAGTACGTC.

This clonotype was recorded a few times. The chain recombines TRBV5-1 with TRBJ2-5, with 12 bases identical to TRBD1. The CDR3 contains 15 residues. The germline gives CDR1 SGHRS, CDR2 YFSETQ. The ends lost 4 bases at V and 5 bases at J; junction bases unmatched: 6. CDR3 sequence reads: CASSRPGQGAETQYF. Written as DNA, the CDR3 is TGCGCCAGCAGCCGTCCGGGACAGGGGGCTGAGACCCAGTACTTC.

This clonotype was observed a handful of times. The CDR3 nucleotides are TGTGCCAGCAGTTTTTCTATTGGAAACACCATATATTTT. This translates into CASSFSIGNTIYF. This chain links TRBV12-3 or TRBV12-4 with TRBJ1-3, with unresolved D. V lost 3 bases to trimming and J lost 3 bases, with 6 bases between them. This CDR3 spans 13 amino acids.

This clonotype was seen repeatedly, ten times or more. This chain connects TRBV12-3 or TRBV12-4 to TRBJ1-5; 9 bases fit TRBD1. The length of the CDR3 is 16 residues. Trimming took 2 bases from V and 7 from J; bases not matched to a gene: 9. The CDR3 nucleotides are TGTGCCAGCAGTTTACCGGGACAGGGCCGGGGCCAGCCCCAGCATTTT. Encoded protein: CASSLPGQGRGQPQHF.

In its sample, this clonotype was seen a few times. The gene calls are TRBV5-1 and TRBJ2-1; 9 nucleotides line up with TRBD2. In germline, CDR1 is SGHRS, CDR2 YFSETQ. Germline trimming cut 5 bases from V and 13 bases from J; bases unmatched to any gene: 10. The CDR3 runs 13 residues. CDR3 region: CASRRGGGADQFF. The CDR3 DNA follows: TGCGCCAGCAGGAGAGGCGGGGGGGCGGATCAGTTCTTC.

The V and J genes are TRBV5-1 and TRBJ1-1; the D gene is possibly TRBD1 (5 bases). V lost 0 bases to trimming and J lost 6 bases, with 12 bases between them. Looked up from germline, CDR1 is SGHRS and CDR2 is YFSETQ. CDR3 length: 14 residues. DNA for the CDR3: TGCGCCAGCAGCTTGGGTCGGGGGACGGCTGAAGCTTTCTTT. Its translation is CASSLGRGTAEAFF.